The source of this TCR beta chain is a study of blood T cell repertoires in COVID-19. In the study overall: The origin of the acute and convalescent COVID-19 samples was the United States, Italy and Spain. The analysed material was cDNA or gDNA that came from T cells, B-cell-depleted T cells, or PBMCs.

Original handling: Cell counts per sample came from amplifying reference gene primers. Clones were read by immunoSEQ multiplex PCR, and TCRdb kept only the in-frame ones, dropping some. V and J calls and clone size are given by that table; D and trimming were obtained from the DNA. The sample has 200,000 to 250,000 clones; 84% are singletons. Trimming left V 0 bases short and J 4 bases short, with 14 bases between. The germline V gene encodes CDR1 LGHNA and CDR2 YNFKEQ. The CDR3 sequence is 16 residues long. This clonotype originated in a woman between 45 and 65 years old with active or convalescent COVID-19. This chain connects TRBV4-2 to TRBJ2-3, with a tentative D call TRBD2 (5 bases). Material for sequencing was peripheral blood. CDR3 protein: CASSQESSHSADTQYF. The CDR3 DNA follows: TGTGCCAGCAGCCAAGAATCTAGCCATAGCGCAGATACGCAGTATTTT.